This TCR beta chain was sequenced in a study of T cell responses to AZD1222 COVID-19 vaccine. Trimming stripped 5 bases from V and 2 bases from J, with 16 bases between. The V gene's germline CDR1 is MNHEY and CDR2 SVGEGT. The CDR3 is 17 amino acids. Clones were sequenced by immunoSEQ multiplex PCR, and TCRdb holds only the in-frame ones, with some missing. The data contain 150,000 to 200,000 clones, almost 90% of them singletons. This chain uses TRBV6-2 or TRBV6-3 with TRBJ2-6; D perhaps matches TRBD1 (6 bases). Sequencing was performed on peripheral blood, taken 28 days after the second AZD1222 dose. The sequence derives from an adult who received the AZD1222 COVID-19 vaccine. The CDR3 protein is CASSRQVIRAGANVLTF. The CDR3 nucleotides read TGTGCCAGCAGTAGACAGGTTATCCGAGCTGGGGCCAACGTCCTGACTTTC.